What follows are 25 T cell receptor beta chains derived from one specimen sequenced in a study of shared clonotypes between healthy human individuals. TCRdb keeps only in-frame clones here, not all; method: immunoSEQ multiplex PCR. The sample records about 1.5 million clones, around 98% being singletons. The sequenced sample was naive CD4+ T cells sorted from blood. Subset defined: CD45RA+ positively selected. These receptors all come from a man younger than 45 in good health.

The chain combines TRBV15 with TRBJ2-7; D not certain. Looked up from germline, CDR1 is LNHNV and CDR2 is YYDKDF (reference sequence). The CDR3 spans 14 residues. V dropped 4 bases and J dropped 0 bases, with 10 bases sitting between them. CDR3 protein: CATSTRHLSYEQYF. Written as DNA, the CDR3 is TGTGCCACCAGCACGAGACACCTCTCCTACGAGCAGTACTTC.

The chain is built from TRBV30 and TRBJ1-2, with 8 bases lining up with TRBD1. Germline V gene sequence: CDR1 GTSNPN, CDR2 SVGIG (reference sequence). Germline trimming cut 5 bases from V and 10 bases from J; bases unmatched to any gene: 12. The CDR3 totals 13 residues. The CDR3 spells CAWGTGSRLDYTF. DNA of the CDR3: TGTGCCTGGGGGACAGGTTCCCGTTTGGACTACACCTTC.

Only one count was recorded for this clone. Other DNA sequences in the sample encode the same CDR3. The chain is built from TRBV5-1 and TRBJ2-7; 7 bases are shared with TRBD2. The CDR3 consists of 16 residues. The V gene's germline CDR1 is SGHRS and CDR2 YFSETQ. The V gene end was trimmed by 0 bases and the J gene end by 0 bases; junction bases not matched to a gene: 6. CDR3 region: CASSLATSVPSYEQYF. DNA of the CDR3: TGCGCCAGCAGCTTGGCCACTAGCGTTCCCTCCTACGAGCAGTACTTC.

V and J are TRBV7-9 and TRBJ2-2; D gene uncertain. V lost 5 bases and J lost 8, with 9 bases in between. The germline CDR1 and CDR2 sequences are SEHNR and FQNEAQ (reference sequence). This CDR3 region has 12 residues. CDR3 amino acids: CASSPDGGELFF. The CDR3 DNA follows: TGTGCCAGCAGCCCCGATGGGGGGGAGCTGTTTTTT.

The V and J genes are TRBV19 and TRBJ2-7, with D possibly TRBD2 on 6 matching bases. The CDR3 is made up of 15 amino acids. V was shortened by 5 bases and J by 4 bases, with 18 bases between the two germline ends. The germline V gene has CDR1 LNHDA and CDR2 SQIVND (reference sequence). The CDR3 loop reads CASSSRTPGTYEQYF. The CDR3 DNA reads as TGTGCCAGTAGTTCTCGGACCCCAGGGACTTACGAGCAGTACTTC.

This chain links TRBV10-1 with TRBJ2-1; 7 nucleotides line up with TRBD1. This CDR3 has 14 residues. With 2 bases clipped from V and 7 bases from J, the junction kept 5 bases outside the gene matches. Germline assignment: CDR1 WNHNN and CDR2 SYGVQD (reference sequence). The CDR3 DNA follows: TGCGCCAGCAGTGAGGACAGGGTAGGGAATGAGCAGTTCTTC. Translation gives CASSEDRVGNEQFF.

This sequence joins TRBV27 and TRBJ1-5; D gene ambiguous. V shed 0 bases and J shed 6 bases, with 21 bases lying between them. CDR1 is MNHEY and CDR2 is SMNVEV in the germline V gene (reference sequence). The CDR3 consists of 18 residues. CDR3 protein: CASSLSGPFVGESQPQHF. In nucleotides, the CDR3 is TGTGCCAGCAGTTTATCGGGTCCTTTTGTTGGGGAGTCTCAGCCCCAGCATTTT.

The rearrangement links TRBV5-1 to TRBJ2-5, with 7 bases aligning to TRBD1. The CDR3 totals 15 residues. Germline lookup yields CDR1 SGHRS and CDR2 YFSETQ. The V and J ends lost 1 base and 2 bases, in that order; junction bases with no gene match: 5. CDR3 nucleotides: TGCGCCAGCAGCTTGTCCGACAGGGTTCAAGAGACCCAGTACTTC. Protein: CASSLSDRVQETQYF.

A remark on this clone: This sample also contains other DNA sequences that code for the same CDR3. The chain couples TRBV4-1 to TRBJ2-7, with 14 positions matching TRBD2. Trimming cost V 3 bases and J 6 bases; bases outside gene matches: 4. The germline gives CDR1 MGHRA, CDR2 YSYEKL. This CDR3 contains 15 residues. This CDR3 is CASSQGLAGVGEQYF. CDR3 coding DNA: TGCGCCAGCAGCCAGGGACTAGCGGGAGTCGGCGAGCAGTACTTC.

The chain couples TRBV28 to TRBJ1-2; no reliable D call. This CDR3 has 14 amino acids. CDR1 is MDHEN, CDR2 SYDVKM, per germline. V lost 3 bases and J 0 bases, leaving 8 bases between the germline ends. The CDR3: CASSLGSSNYGYTF. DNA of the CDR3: TGTGCCAGCAGTTTGGGCAGTTCTAACTATGGCTACACCTTC.

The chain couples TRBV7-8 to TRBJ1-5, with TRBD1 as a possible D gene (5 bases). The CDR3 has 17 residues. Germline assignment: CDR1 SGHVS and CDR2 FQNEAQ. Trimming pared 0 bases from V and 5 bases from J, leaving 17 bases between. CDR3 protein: CASSLAGRVAADQPQHF. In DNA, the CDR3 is TGTGCCAGCAGCTTAGCGGGCAGGGTAGCCGCCGATCAGCCCCAGCATTTT.

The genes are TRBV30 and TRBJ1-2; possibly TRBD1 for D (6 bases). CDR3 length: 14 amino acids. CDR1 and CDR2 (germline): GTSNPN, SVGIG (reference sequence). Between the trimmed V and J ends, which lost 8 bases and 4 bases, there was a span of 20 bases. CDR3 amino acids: CAQDRFYSTYGYTF. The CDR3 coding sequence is TGTGCCCAGGACAGATTTTATTCGACCTATGGCTACACCTTC.

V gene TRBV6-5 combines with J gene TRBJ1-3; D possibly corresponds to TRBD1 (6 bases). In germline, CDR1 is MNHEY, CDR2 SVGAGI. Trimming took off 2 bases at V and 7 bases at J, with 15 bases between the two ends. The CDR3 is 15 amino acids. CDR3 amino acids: CASSYMGGLGNTIYF. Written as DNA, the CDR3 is TGTGCCAGCAGTTACATGGGGGGGCTCGGGAACACCATATATTTT.

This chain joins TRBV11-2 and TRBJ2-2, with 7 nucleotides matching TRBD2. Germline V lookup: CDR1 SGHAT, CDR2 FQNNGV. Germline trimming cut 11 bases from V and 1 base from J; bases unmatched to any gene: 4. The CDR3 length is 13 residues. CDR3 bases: TGTGCCTTGGCTAGCGGGAACACCGGGGAGCTGTTTTTT. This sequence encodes CALASGNTGELFF.

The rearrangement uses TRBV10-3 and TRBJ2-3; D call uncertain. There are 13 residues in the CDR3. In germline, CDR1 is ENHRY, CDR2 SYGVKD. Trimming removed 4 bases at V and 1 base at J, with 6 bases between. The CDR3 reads CAISAAGTDTQYF. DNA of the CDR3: TGTGCCATCAGTGCGGCTGGCACAGATACGCAGTATTTT.

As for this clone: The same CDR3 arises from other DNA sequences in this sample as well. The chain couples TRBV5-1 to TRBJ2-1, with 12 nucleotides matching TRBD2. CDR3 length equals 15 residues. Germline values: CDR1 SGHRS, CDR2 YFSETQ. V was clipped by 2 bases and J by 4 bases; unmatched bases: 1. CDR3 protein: CASSLTSGGYNEQFF. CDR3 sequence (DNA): TGCGCCAGCAGCTTAACTAGCGGGGGGTACAATGAGCAGTTCTTC.

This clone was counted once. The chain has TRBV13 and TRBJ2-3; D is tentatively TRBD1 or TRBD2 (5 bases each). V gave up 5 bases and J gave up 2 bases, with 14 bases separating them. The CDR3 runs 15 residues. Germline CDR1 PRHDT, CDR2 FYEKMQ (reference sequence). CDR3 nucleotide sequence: TGTGCCAGCAGCCCCCGGGACCAGACCACAGATACGCAGTATTTT. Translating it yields CASSPRDQTTDTQYF.

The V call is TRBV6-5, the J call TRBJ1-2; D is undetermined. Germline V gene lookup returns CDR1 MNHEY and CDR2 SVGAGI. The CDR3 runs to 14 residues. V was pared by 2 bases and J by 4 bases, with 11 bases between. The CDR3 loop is CASSYPGNTYGYTF. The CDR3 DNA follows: TGTGCCAGCAGTTACCCTGGGAATACCTATGGCTACACCTTC.

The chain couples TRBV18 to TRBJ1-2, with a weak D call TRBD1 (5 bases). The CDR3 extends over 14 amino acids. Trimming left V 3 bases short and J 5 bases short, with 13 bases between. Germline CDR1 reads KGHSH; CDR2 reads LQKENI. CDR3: CASSPEGRAYGYTF. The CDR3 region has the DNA TGTGCCAGCTCACCCGAGGGACGGGCTTATGGCTACACCTTC.

CDR3 residues: CASSYSSGAGTDTQYF. CDR3 nucleotides: TGTGCCAGCAGTTACTCTTCCGGAGCTGGCACAGATACGCAGTATTTT. This chain links TRBV6-5 with TRBJ2-3; the D is unclear. Germline V gene sequence: CDR1 MNHEY, CDR2 SVGAGI. Trimming left V 0 bases short and J 1 base short, with 11 bases between. The CDR3 length is 16 residues.

The CDR3 region is CASSLTTEAEDTQYF. CDR3 DNA: TGTGCCAGCAGCTTAACGACGGAGGCGGAAGATACGCAGTATTTT. The chain uses TRBV7-3 and TRBJ2-3, with D maybe TRBD2 (5 bases). Germline-derived CDR1 and CDR2 are SGHTA and FQGTGA. Trimming stripped 0 bases from V and 5 bases from J, with 12 bases between. The CDR3 spans 15 residues. Combining the CDR3 with reference TRBV7-3 and TRBJ2-3 gives the whole variable domain GAGVSQTPSNKVTEKGKYVELRCDPISGHTALYWYRQSLGQGPEFLIYFQGTGAADDSGLPNDRFFAVRPEGSVSTLKIQRTERGDSAVYLCASSLTTEAEDTQYFGPGTRLTVL.

The CDR3 nucleotides read TGTGCCGGCGGGGTTTCCCAAGAGACCCAGTACTTC. It is translated as CAGGVSQETQYF. The chain links TRBV6-6 to TRBJ2-5; D perhaps matches TRBD2 (6 bases). CDR3 length: 12 residues. CDR1 is MNHNY, CDR2 SVGAGI, per germline (reference sequence). The ends were cut back, 11 bases at V and 1 base at J, with 11 bases in the middle.

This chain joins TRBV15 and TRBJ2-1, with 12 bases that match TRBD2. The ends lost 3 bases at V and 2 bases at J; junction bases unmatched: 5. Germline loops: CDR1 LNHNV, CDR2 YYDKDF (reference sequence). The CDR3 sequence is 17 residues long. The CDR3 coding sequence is TGTGCCACCAGCAGGCGGACTAGCGGGAATACCTACAATGAGCAGTTCTTC. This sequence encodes CATSRRTSGNTYNEQFF.

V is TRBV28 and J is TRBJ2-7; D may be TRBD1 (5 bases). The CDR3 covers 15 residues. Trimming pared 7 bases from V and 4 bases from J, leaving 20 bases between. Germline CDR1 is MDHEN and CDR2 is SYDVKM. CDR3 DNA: TGTGCCAGCATAGGAGTTAAGGTAGGGGTTTACGAGCAGTACTTC. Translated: CASIGVKVGVYEQYF.

This chain's CDR3 is CASSTRTGKNTEAFF. CDR3 DNA sequence: TGTGCCAGTAGTACCCGGACAGGGAAGAACACTGAAGCTTTCTTT. The V and J genes are TRBV19 and TRBJ1-1; 8 nucleotides agree with TRBD1. Germline CDR1 LNHDA, CDR2 SQIVND (reference sequence). The CDR3 loop spans 15 amino acids. V was pared by 4 bases and J by 1 base, with 5 bases of the junction left unmatched.